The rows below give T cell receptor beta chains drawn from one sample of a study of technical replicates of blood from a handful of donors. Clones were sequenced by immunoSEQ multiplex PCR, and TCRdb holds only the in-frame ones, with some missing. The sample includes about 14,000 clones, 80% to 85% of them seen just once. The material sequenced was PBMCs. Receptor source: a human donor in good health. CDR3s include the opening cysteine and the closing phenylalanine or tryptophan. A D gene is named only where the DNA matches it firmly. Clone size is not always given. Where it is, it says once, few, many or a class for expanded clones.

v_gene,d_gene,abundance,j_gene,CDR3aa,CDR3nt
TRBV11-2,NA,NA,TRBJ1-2,CASSALRRAGRDVDYGYTF,TGTGCCAGCAGCGCCCTTCGTAGAGCAGGTCGGGATGTCGACTATGGCTACACCTTC
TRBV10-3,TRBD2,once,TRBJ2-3,CAISESGTSGTNTQYF,TGTGCCATCAGTGAGTCCGGGACTAGCGGGACGAATACGCAGTATTTT
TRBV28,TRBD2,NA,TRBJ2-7,CATGAGGTSPKSF,TGTGCCACGGGGGCTGGAGGGACTAGCCCTAAGAGCTTC
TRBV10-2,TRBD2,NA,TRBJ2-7,CASSDSGRGPYEQYF,TGCGCCAGCAGTGATAGCGGGAGAGGGCCCTACGAGCAGTACTTC
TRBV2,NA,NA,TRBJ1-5,CASGQHNQPQHF,TGTGCCAGCGGGCAGCATAATCAGCCCCAGCATTTT
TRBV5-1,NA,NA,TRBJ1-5,CASSLGTANQPQHF,TGCGCCAGCAGCCTAGGGACTGCAAATCAGCCCCAGCATTTT
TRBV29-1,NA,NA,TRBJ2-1,CSVEPRAANEQFF,TGCAGCGTTGAGCCGAGGGCTGCGAATGAGCAGTTCTTC
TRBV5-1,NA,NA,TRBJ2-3,CASTPQAGLTDTQYF,TGCGCCAGCACCCCCCAGGCAGGCCTCACAGATACGCAGTATTTT
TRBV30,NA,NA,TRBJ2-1,CAWRTGAYNEQFF,TGTGCCTGGAGGACAGGAGCCTACAATGAGCAGTTCTTC
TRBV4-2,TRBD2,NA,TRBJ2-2,CASSQEGLGSGGHTGELFF,TGTGCCAGCAGCCAAGAGGGCTTGGGGAGCGGGGGACACACCGGGGAGCTGTTTTTT
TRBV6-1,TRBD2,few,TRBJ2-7,CASSEELAGSYEQYF,TGTGCCAGCAGTGAAGAACTAGCGGGATCCTACGAGCAGTACTTC
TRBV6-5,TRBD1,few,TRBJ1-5,CASSRTGNQPQHF,TGTGCCAGCAGCCGGACAGGGAATCAGCCCCAGCATTTT
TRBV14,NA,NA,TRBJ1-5,CASSQSGTGSNQPQHF,TGTGCCAGCAGCCAAAGCGGGACCGGTAGCAATCAGCCCCAGCATTTT
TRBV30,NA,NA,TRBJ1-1,CAWRDKGGPTEAFF,TGTGCCTGGAGGGATAAAGGGGGACCCACTGAAGCTTTCTTT
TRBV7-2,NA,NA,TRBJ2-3,CASSAQVGADTQYF,TGTGCCAGCAGCGCACAGGTGGGCGCAGATACGCAGTATTTT
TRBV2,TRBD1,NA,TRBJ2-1,CASSWGQGAGHEQFF,TGTGCCAGCAGTTGGGGACAGGGGGCCGGGCATGAGCAGTTCTTC
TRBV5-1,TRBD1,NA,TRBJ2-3,CASSPNPDRETLTSTDTQYF,TGCGCCAGCAGCCCAAATCCCGACAGGGAAACCCTCACTAGCACAGATACGCAGTATTTT
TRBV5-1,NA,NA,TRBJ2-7,CASKRTAGTSYEQYF,TGCGCCAGTAAACGGACAGCCGGTACCTCCTACGAGCAGTACTTC
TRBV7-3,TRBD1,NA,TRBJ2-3,CASSLTGGADTQYF,TGTGCCAGCAGCTTGACAGGGGGCGCAGATACGCAGTATTTT
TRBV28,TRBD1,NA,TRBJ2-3,CASSLGGQATDTQYF,TGTGCCAGCAGTTTAGGTGGACAGGCTACAGATACGCAGTATTTT
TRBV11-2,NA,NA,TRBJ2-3,CASSSIITSRTDTQYF,TGTGCCAGCAGCTCCATCATTACATCTCGCACAGATACGCAGTATTTT
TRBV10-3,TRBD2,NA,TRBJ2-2,CAITERGGRATGELFF,TGTGCCATCACCGAGCGGGGCGGGAGGGCCACCGGGGAGCTGTTTTTT
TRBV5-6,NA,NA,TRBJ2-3,CASTTVAQGGHTQYF,TGTGCCAGCACCACCGTCGCGCAGGGAGGCCATACGCAGTATTTT
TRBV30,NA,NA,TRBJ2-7,CAWSDSYEQYF,TGTGCCTGGAGTGACAGCTACGAGCAGTACTTC
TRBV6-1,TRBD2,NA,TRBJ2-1,CASSVNSGPSYNEQFF,TGTGCCAGCAGTGTAAATAGCGGGCCCTCCTACAATGAGCAGTTCTTC
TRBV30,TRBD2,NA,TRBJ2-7,CAWSVSQREMYEQYF,TGTGCCTGGAGTGTATCCCAGCGGGAGATGTACGAGCAGTACTTC
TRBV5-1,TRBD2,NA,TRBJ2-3,CASSLAGGIDTQYF,TGCGCCAGCAGTTTAGCGGGAGGGATAGATACGCAGTATTTT
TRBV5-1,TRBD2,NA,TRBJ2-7,CASSLGLAGGVKYF,TGCGCCAGCAGCTTGGGACTAGCGGGAGGGGTTAAGTACTTC
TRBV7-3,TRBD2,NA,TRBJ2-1,CASSWTSGRGDEQFF,TGTGCCAGCAGCTGGACTAGCGGGCGAGGTGATGAGCAGTTCTTC
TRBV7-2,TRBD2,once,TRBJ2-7,CASSITSGRPHMEQYF,TGTGCCAGCAGCATAACTAGCGGGAGGCCCCACATGGAACAGTACTTC
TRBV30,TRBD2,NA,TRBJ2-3,CAWSTKGLAVSDTQYF,TGTGCCTGGAGTACTAAAGGACTAGCGGTTTCAGATACGCAGTATTTT
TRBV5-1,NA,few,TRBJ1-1,CASSQNEGGSTEAFF,TGCGCCAGCAGCCAGAATGAGGGGGGGAGCACTGAAGCTTTCTTT